A selection of T cell receptor beta chains follows, all from one sample in a study of shared clonotypes between healthy human individuals. Using immunoSEQ multiplex PCR, the repertoire was profiled, and TCRdb retains in-frame clones only, with some absent. The sample has approximately 980,000 clones, 76% seen once. Sequencing was done on a sample of memory CD4+ T cells sorted from blood. The origin of the receptors is a man between 18 and 29 years old in good health. The CDR3 runs from the conserved cysteine through the conserved F or W. The D gene is left open where the match is weak. Not every row has a clone size; where given, it reads once, few, many or a size class.

>many|TRBJ2-3|TRBV13|NA
TGTGCCAGCAGCTTACGGCAGGGCACAGATACGCAGTATTTT
CASSLRQGTDTQYF
>NA|TRBJ1-5|TRBV6-6|NA
TGTGCCAGCAGTCCGGAAGGGTCCAGCAATCAGCCCCAGCATTTT
CASSPEGSSNQPQHF
>NA|TRBJ2-7|TRBV18|NA
TGTGCCAGCTCCACCCAGGGGTACGAGCAGTACTTC
CASSTQGYEQYF
>NA|TRBJ1-4|TRBV9|NA
TGTGCCAGCAGCGTAGGGGTGCAGGTAGGGGAAAAACTGTTTTTT
CASSVGVQVGEKLFF
>NA|TRBJ2-7|TRBV9|NA
TGTGCCAGCAGCGTAGAGGCAGGGCCTACCTACGAGCAGTACTTC
CASSVEAGPTYEQYF
>NA|TRBJ1-6|TRBV30|TRBD1
TGTGCCTGGAGGAAGGGGACAGACACAATCTATAATTCACCCCTCCACTTT
CAWRKGTDTIYNSPLHF
>NA|TRBJ2-1|TRBV9|NA
TGTGCCAGCAGCGTAGACGGAGGACCCTACAATGAGCAGTTCTTC
CASSVDGGPYNEQFF
>NA|TRBJ1-1|TRBV10-2|TRBD1
TGCGCCAGCGGGGACCCCGGGACAGGGCATACTGAAGCTTTCTTT
CASGDPGTGHTEAFF
>NA|TRBJ1-1|TRBV10-1|NA
TGCGCCAGCAGTGAGTTTGGGCAGGGTACTGAAGCTTTCTTT
CASSEFGQGTEAFF
>NA|TRBJ1-6|TRBV5-4|TRBD1
TGTGCCAGCAGCCTCGAACAGGGGGGAAATTCACCCCTCCACTTT
CASSLEQGGNSPLHF
>NA|TRBJ2-7|TRBV5-1|NA
TGCGCCAGCAGCTTGTATCATAGTGGTGGCTACGAGCAGTACTTC
CASSLYHSGGYEQYF
>NA|TRBJ2-7|TRBV10-3|NA
TGTGCCATCAGTGAAAAGACAGGCTATAGCTCCTACGAGCAGTACTTC
CAISEKTGYSSYEQYF
>NA|TRBJ2-1|TRBV27|NA
TGTGCCAGCAGTTTATGGTCCGGGCAACTCAACAATGAGCAGTTCTTC
CASSLWSGQLNNEQFF
>NA|TRBJ1-1|TRBV4-2|NA
TGTGCCAGCAGCCAAGAACCAGGGAACACTGAAGCTTTCTTT
CASSQEPGNTEAFF
>NA|TRBJ2-1|TRBV10-3|TRBD1
TGTGCCATCAGAGCCCCGGGACAGGGCATCAATGAGCAGTTCTTC
CAIRAPGQGINEQFF
>NA|TRBJ2-3|TRBV10-1|NA
TGCGCCAGCAGTGTCCAGGGTCGGACAGATACGCAGTATTTT
CASSVQGRTDTQYF
>NA|TRBJ2-3|TRBV5-1|NA
TGCGCCAGCAGCTTTAGCGAAGATACGCAGTATTTT
CASSFSEDTQYF
>NA|TRBJ2-3|TRBV5-1|NA
TGCGCCAGCAGCTTGGGGAGCGGGAGCACAGATACGCAGTATTTT
CASSLGSGSTDTQYF
>NA|TRBJ2-3|TRBV5-1|NA
TGCGCCAGCAGCACGGGACAACTTAGTACTGCAGATACGCAGTATTTT
CASSTGQLSTADTQYF
>few|TRBJ2-1|TRBV5-1|NA
TGCGCCAGCAGCCTGCAAGGGGTAAGGTACAATGAGCAGTTCTTC
CASSLQGVRYNEQFF
>NA|TRBJ2-3|TRBV30|TRBD2
TGTGCCTGCAGCGGGGCTAGCACAGATACGCAGTATTTT
CACSGASTDTQYF
>few|TRBJ1-1|TRBV21-1|NA
TGTGCCAGCAGCAAAGTTCGTGGCCAGGTCGAAGCTTTCTTT
CASSKVRGQVEAFF
>NA|TRBJ1-6|TRBV29-1|NA
TGCAGCGTCCTGGACAGCTTCGGTTCACCCCTCCACTTT
CSVLDSFGSPLHF
>NA|TRBJ1-1|TRBV10-2|NA
TGCGCCAGCAGGAGCCCCGCGAACACTGAAGCTTTCTTT
CASRSPANTEAFF
>NA|TRBJ1-6|TRBV18|TRBD1
TGTGCCAGCTCAACCGGGACAGGGAGGAACGATAATTCACCCCTCCACTTT
CASSTGTGRNDNSPLHF
>NA|TRBJ2-1|TRBV5-1|TRBD2
TGCGCCAGCAGCTTGGAACCGGCGGGGAGGGCCCATGAGCAGTTCTTC
CASSLEPAGRAHEQFF
>many|TRBJ2-7|TRBV7-2|NA
TGTGCCAGCAGCTTAGGCCCCGGCCAGGGGGGCTACGAGCAGTACTTC
CASSLGPGQGGYEQYF
>few|TRBJ1-1|TRBV19|NA
TGTGCCAGTATAACACGGGGGAACACTGAAGCTTTCTTT
CASITRGNTEAFF
>many|TRBJ1-5|TRBV12-5|NA
TGTGCTAGCCAGAAGAATAGCAATCAGCCCCAGCATTTT
CASQKNSNQPQHF
>NA|TRBJ2-3|TRBV7-7|NA
TGTGCTAGCAGTCGCATAGCGCTAGATACGCAGTATTTT
CASSRIALDTQYF
>NA|TRBJ1-5|TRBV19|NA
TGTGCCAGTAGTGGTACAGGGAACCAGCCCCAGCATTTT
CASSGTGNQPQHF
>few|TRBJ1-1|TRBV7-2|NA
TGTGCCAGCAGCCCCCTTACTGAAGCTTTCTTT
CASSPLTEAFF
>NA|TRBJ1-3|TRBV9|NA
TGTGCCAGCAGCGTAGCTACTTGGGGCTCTGGAAACACCATATATTTT
CASSVATWGSGNTIYF
>few|TRBJ1-3|TRBV2|NA
TGTGCCAGCAGTGAAGCAGGGGCTGGAAACACCATATATTTT
CASSEAGAGNTIYF
>NA|TRBJ1-2|TRBV4-1|TRBD1
TGCGCCAGCAGCCAAGAAGGGACAGGGGGATCAAATAACTATGGCTACACCTTC
CASSQEGTGGSNNYGYTF
>many|TRBJ2-7|TRBV11-1|TRBD1
TGTGCCAGCAGCTTAGAGGGACAGCCCTACTACGAGCAGTACTTC
CASSLEGQPYYEQYF
>once|TRBJ2-7|TRBV27|TRBD2
TGTGCCAGCAGTTTTAGCGGGGGAAATACCTACGAGCAGTACTTC
CASSFSGGNTYEQYF
>NA|TRBJ2-7|TRBV7-8|NA
TGTGCCAGCAGCTTGGGCCCCCAGGACGCCGAGCAGTACTTC
CASSLGPQDAEQYF
>few|TRBJ2-1|TRBV6-4|TRBD2
TGTGCCAGCAGTCTAGAACTAGCGGGAGGTTACAATGAGCAGTTCTTC
CASSLELAGGYNEQFF
>NA|TRBJ2-7|TRBV7-9|NA
TGTGCCAGCAGCTTCACCTCCTACGAGCAGTACTTC
CASSFTSYEQYF
>NA|TRBJ2-3|TRBV4-1|TRBD2
TGCGCCAGCAGCCAAGTAGTTTCTCGGACTAGGGCCCCAGATACGCAGTATTTT
CASSQVVSRTRAPDTQYF
>NA|TRBJ1-2|TRBV28|TRBD1
TGTGCCAGCAGTGCAGACAGGGTCTATGGCTACACCTTC
CASSADRVYGYTF
>NA|TRBJ2-1|TRBV18|NA
TGTGCCAGCTCACCACCGTCCCTCGGGGGTAGGGAGCAGTTCTTC
CASSPPSLGGREQFF
>few|TRBJ1-2|TRBV5-1|TRBD1
TGCGCCAGCAGCTTGGCCAGGGGGCGCGAGGTCTACACCTTC
CASSLARGREVYTF
>NA|TRBJ2-1|TRBV30|TRBD2
TGTGCCTGGAGTGTAAGGCTAGCGGGAGGGTATGAGCAGTTCTTC
CAWSVRLAGGYEQFF
>NA|TRBJ1-2|TRBV11-2|NA
TGTGCCAGCAGCTTAGACGGAAACCATAACTATGGCTACACCTTC
CASSLDGNHNYGYTF
>NA|TRBJ2-7|TRBV28|NA
TGTGCCAGCAGTGAGGTAGAGGGTAGGTCCTACGAGCAGTACTTC
CASSEVEGRSYEQYF
>NA|TRBJ2-1|TRBV5-4|TRBD1
TGTGCCAGCAGCTTGTTGGGACAGGGTTTCCGCAATGAGCAGTTCTTC
CASSLLGQGFRNEQFF
>NA|TRBJ1-3|TRBV6-5|NA
TGTGCCAGCAGTTACGATTTATACGGAAACACCATATATTTT
CASSYDLYGNTIYF
>NA|TRBJ1-6|TRBV28|TRBD1
TGTGCCAGCTACGACAGGGACAATTCACCCCTCCACTTT
CASYDRDNSPLHF
>few|TRBJ1-1|TRBV20-1|NA
TGCAGTGCTAGTGGGGAGACTGAAGCTTTCTTT
CSASGETEAFF